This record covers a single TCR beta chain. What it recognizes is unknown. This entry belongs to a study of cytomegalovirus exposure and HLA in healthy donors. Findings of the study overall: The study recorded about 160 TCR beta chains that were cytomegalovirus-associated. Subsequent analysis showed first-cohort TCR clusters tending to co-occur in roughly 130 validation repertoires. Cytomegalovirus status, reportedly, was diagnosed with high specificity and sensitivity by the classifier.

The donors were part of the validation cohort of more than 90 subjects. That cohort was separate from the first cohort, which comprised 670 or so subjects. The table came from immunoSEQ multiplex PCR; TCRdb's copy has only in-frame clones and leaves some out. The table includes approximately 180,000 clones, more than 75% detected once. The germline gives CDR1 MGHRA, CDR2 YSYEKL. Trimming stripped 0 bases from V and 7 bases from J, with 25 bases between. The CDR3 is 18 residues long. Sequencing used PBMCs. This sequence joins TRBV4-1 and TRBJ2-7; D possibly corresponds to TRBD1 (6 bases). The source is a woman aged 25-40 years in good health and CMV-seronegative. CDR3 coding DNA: TGCGCCAGCAGCCAAGAGGACAGCCGATACTTCTCGGGGTGGGAGCAGTACTTC. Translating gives CASSQEDSRYFSGWEQYF.